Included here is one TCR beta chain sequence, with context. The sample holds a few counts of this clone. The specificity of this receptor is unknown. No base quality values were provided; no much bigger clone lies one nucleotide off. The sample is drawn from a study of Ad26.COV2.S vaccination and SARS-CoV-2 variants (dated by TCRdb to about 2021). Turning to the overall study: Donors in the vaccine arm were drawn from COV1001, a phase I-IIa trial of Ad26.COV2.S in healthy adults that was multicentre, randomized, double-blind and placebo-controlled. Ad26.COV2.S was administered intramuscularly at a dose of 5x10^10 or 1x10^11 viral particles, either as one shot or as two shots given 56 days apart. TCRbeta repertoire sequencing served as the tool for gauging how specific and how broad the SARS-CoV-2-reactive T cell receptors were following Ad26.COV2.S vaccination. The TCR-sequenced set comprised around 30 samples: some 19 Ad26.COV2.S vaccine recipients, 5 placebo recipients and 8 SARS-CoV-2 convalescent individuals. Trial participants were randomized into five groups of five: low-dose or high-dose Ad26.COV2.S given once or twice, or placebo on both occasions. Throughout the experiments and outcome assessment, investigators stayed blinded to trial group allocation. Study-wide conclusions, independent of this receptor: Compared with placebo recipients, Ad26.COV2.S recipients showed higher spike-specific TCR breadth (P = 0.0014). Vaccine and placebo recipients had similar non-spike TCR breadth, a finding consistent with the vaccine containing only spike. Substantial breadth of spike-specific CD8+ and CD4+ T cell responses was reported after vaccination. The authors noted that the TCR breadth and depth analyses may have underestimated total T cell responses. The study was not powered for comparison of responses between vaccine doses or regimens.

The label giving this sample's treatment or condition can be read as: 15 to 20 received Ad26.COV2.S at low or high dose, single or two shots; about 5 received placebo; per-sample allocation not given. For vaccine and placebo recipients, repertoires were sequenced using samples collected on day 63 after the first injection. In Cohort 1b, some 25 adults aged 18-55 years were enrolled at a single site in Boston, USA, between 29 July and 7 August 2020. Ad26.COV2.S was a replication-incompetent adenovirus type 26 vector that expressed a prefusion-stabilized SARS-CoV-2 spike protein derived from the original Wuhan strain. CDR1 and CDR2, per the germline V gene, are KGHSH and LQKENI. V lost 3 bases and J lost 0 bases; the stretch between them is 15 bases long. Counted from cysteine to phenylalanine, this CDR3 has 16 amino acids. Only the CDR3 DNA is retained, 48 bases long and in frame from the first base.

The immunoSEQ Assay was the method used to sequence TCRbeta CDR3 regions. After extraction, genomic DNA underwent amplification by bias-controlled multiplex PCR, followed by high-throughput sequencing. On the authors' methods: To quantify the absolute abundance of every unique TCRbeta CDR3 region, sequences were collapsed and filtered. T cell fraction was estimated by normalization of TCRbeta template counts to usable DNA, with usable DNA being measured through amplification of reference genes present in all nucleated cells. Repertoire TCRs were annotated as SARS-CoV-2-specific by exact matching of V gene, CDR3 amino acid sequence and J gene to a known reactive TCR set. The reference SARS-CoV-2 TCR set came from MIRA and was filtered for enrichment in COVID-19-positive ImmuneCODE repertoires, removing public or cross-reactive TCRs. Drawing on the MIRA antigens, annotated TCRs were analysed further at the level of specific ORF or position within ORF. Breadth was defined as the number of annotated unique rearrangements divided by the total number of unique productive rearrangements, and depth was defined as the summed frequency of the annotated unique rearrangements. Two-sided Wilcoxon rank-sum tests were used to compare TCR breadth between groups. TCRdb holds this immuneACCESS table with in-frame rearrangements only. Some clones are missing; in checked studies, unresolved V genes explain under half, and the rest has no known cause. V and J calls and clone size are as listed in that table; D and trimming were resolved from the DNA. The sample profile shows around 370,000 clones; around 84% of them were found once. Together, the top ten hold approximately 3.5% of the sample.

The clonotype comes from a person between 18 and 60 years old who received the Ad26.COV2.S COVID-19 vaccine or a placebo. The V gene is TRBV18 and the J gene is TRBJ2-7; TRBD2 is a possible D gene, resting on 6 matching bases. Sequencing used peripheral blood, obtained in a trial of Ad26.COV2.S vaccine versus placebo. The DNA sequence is TGTGCCAGCTCACCCCTCGGAGGGGCCCTCTCCTACGAGCAGTACTTC. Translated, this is CASSPLGGALSYEQYF.